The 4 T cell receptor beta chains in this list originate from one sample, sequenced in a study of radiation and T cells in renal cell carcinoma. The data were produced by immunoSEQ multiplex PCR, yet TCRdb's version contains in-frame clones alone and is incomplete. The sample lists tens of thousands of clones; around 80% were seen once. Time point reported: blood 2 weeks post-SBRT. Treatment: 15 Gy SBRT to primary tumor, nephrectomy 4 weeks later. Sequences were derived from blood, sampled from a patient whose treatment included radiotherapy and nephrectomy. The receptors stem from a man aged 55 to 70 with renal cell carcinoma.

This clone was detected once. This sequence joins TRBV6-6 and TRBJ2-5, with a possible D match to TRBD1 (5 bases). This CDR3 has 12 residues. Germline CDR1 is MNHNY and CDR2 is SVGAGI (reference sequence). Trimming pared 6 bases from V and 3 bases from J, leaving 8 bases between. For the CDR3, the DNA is TGTGCCAGCAGCCCGACAGAAGAGACCCAGTACTTC. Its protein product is CASSPTEETQYF.

The chain's CDR3 is CASSFEETQYF. The CDR3, as DNA: TGTGCCAGCAGCTTTGAAGAGACCCAGTACTTC. The chain links TRBV11-2 to TRBJ2-5; D gene unclear. This CDR3 region has 11 residues. Between the trimmed V and J ends, which lost 3 bases and 3 bases, there was a span of 2 bases. The V gene's germline CDR1 is SGHAT and CDR2 FQNNGV.

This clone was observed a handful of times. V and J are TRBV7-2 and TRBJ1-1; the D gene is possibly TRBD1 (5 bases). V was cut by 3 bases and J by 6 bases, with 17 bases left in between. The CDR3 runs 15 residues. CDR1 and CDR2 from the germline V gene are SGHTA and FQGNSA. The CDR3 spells CASSFKGFESSEAFF. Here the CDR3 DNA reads TGTGCCAGCAGCTTTAAGGGGTTCGAAAGCTCTGAAGCTTTCTTT.

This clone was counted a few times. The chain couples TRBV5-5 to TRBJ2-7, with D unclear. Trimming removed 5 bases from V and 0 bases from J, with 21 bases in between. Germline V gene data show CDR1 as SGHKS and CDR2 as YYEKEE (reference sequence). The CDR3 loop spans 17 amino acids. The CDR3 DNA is TGTGCCAGCAGTCTAGTCGCGGCTTTAGCTAACTCCTACGAGCAGTACTTC. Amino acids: CASSLVAALANSYEQYF.